This TCR beta chain was captured in a study of cytomegalovirus exposure and HLA in healthy donors. Trimming removed 0 bases from V and 0 bases from J, with 16 bases in between. This CDR3 spans 18 amino acids. Germline values: CDR1 SGHRS, CDR2 YFSETQ. Broader study findings: Productive rates of about 90% or about 30% were seen for most TCR beta V segments in an earlier analysis.

The PCR used 60 Vbeta and 13 Jbeta primers. Method: immunoSEQ multiplex PCR; TCRdb's copy keeps in-frame clones and lacks some. This sample yields about 140,000 clones, of which about a tenth are seen a single time; about 1.7% belongs to the top ten. Regarding this clone: What it recognizes is unknown.

The sequenced sample was PBMCs. V and J are TRBV5-1 and TRBJ1-3; D gene unclear. The TCR was taken from a male donor in good health and CMV-seronegative. The CDR3 spells CASSLGAVEVGSGNTIYF. The CDR3 bases are TGCGCCAGCAGCTTGGGGGCCGTGGAGGTCGGCTCTGGAAACACCATATATTTT.